A single sample gave rise to the 28 T cell receptor beta chains below, sequenced in a study of blood T cell repertoires in COVID-19. TCRdb keeps only in-frame clones here, not all; method: immunoSEQ multiplex PCR. Of 98,000 or so clones listed, about 82% are singletons. The sequenced sample consisted of peripheral blood. These receptors originate from an older woman in a cohort sampled during active or convalescent COVID-19.

The chain recombines TRBV28 with TRBJ1-2; TRBD1 aligns across 9 bases. Germline CDR1 and CDR2: MDHEN and SYDVKM. V shed 7 bases, J shed 7 bases, and the junction held 13 bases outside the gene matches. The CDR3 is 15 amino acids. In DNA form, the CDR3 reads TGTGCCAGCAACCTAGGTGGGACAGGGCGAGGTGGCTACACCTTC. Translation: CASNLGGTGRGGYTF.

This clone was seen a few times. The V and J genes are TRBV5-5 and TRBJ1-6; D might be TRBD1 (6 bases). The ends were cut back, 6 bases at V and 9 bases at J, with 16 bases in the middle. Germline CDR1 reads SGHKS; CDR2 reads YYEKEE (reference sequence). The CDR3 is made up of 14 amino acids. As DNA, the CDR3 is TGTGCCAGCACCCCTAGGGGGGGAGGTTCACCCCTCCACTTT. This gives the protein CASTPRGGGSPLHF.

The gene calls are TRBV4-1 and TRBJ1-4; possible D gene TRBD1, 5 bases. Germline CDR1 and CDR2: MGHRA and YSYEKL. The CDR3 has 17 amino acids. V lost 0 bases and J lost 5, with 16 bases in between. The CDR3 spells CASSQDRNRGINEKLFF. The DNA for the CDR3 is TGCGCCAGCAGCCAAGATCGGAATCGGGGGATCAATGAAAAACTGTTTTTT.

The chain has TRBV29-1 and TRBJ2-2; possible D gene TRBD1, 5 bases. The V gene lost 5 bases and the J gene lost 5 bases, with 15 bases spanning the gap. The CDR3 runs 14 residues. CDR1 and CDR2 from the germline V gene are SQVTM and ANQGSEA. Written as DNA, the CDR3 is TGCAGCGTTCGCGGTGCAGGGCGGACCGGGGAGCTGTTTTTT. It translates to CSVRGAGRTGELFF.

This clone is a singleton in its sample. The chain couples TRBV6-1 to TRBJ1-2; D unresolved. V was cut by 3 bases and J by 4 bases, with 3 bases left in between. CDR1 and CDR2 (germline): MNHNS, SASEGT. There are 11 residues in the CDR3. In DNA form, the CDR3 reads TGTGCCAGCAGTGACCTCTATGGCTACACCTTC. Protein product: CASSDLYGYTF.

This clone was seen a few times. V usage is TRBV5-4 and J usage is TRBJ2-7; 7 nucleotides line up with TRBD2. CDR3 length: 16 residues. CDR1 and CDR2 from the germline V gene are SGHNT and YYREEE (reference sequence). V was pared by 3 bases and J by 3 bases, with 12 bases of the junction left unmatched. CDR3 nucleotides: TGTGCCAGCAGCTGGGGAGGGACGGACGATATCTACGAGCAGTACTTC. Protein: CASSWGGTDDIYEQYF.

This clone showed up just a few times. Germline is not matched at one junction end, which may reflect a read error. The CDR3 DNA reads as TGTGCTAGCAGCCTAGCGGGAGGTGGTAATGAGCAGTTCTTC. It specifies CASSLAGGGNEQFF. The chain carries TRBV7-7 and TRBJ2-1; 11 bases are shared with TRBD2. This CDR3 has 14 amino acids. Germline lookup yields CDR1 SSHAT and CDR2 FNYEAQ (reference sequence).

This chain connects TRBV28 to TRBJ2-1; tentatively, D is TRBD2 (6 bases). The CDR3 runs 13 residues. The germline V gene has CDR1 MDHEN and CDR2 SYDVKM. Trimming stripped 3 bases from V and 9 bases from J, with 12 bases between. The CDR3 reads CASSLGREGEQFF. The CDR3 DNA follows: TGTGCCAGCAGTTTGGGGCGGGAAGGTGAGCAGTTCTTC.

V and J are TRBV7-6 and TRBJ2-7; D perhaps matches TRBD1 (6 bases). The V end lost 5 bases, the J end lost 3 bases, and 20 bases lay between the germline ends. Germline V lookup: CDR1 SGHVS, CDR2 FNYEAQ. This CDR3 region has 16 residues. CDR3 DNA: TGTGCCAGCAGCGCGTATACAGGGCTCCGGATCTACGAGCAGTACTTC. Translating gives CASSAYTGLRIYEQYF.

The CDR3 loop reads CASSLIPSSYEQYF. The CDR3 coding sequence is TGTGCCAGCAGCCTAATACCGAGCTCCTACGAGCAGTACTTC. This chain joins TRBV5-4 and TRBJ2-7; D gene unclear. There are 14 residues in the CDR3. Germline V CDR1 and CDR2: SGHNT, YYREEE (reference sequence). V gave up 4 bases and J gave up 0 bases, with 11 bases separating them. The variable domain in full, completed from reference TRBV5-4 and TRBJ2-7, reads ETGVTQSPTHLIKTRGQQVTLRCSSQSGHNTVSWYQQALGQGPQFIFQYYREEENGRGNFPPRFSGLQFPNYSSELNVNALELDDSALYLCASSLIPSSYEQYFGPGTRLTVT.

The chain has TRBV19 and TRBJ2-5, with a tentative D call TRBD1 (7 bases). From germline, CDR1 is LNHDA and CDR2 SQIVND (reference sequence). Deletions cut 2 bases from V and 5 bases from J, with 15 bases between. There are 15 residues in the CDR3. The CDR3 here is CASSIFGAGGETQYF. The DNA for the CDR3 is TGTGCCAGTAGTATATTCGGGGCAGGGGGGGAGACCCAGTACTTC.

This sequence joins TRBV28 and TRBJ1-1, with TRBD1 as a possible D gene (6 bases). CDR3 length: 16 amino acids. Trimming stripped 7 bases from V and 3 bases from J, with 21 bases between. Germline lookup yields CDR1 MDHEN and CDR2 SYDVKM. The DNA for the CDR3 is TGTGCCAGCACCTCACCCCCAGGGGCCGCACACACTGAAGCTTTCTTT. Its translation is CASTSPPGAAHTEAFF.

The V gene is TRBV9, the J gene TRBJ1-2, with TRBD1 as a possible D gene (5 bases). Trimming pared 2 bases from V and 9 bases from J, leaving 17 bases between. The CDR3 totals 14 residues. CDR1 SGDLS and CDR2 YYNGEE come from the germline V gene. CDR3 DNA: TGTGCCAGCAGCGTGCCAGGTGGGGCGGGAAGCTACACCTTC. Residues: CASSVPGGAGSYTF.

With regard to this clone: A junction end diverges from the germline sequence, so it may reflect a read error. The chain has TRBV5-4 and TRBJ2-1, with 8 bases lining up with TRBD1. Germline CDR1 and CDR2: SGHNT and YYREEE (reference sequence). The CDR3 extends over 13 amino acids. The CDR3 loop reads CASSLGQGATGIF. The CDR3 region has the DNA TGTGCCAGCAGCTTGGGGCAGGGGGCAACGGGTATCTTC.

This clone has just one count. The CDR3 DNA is TGTGCCAGCAGTGAGCGGGGGGCGACCGTTCAGCCCCAGCATTTT. It is translated as CASSERGATVQPQHF. V usage is TRBV6-1 and J usage is TRBJ1-5; D is perhaps TRBD1 (6 bases). Germline V lookup: CDR1 MNHNS, CDR2 SASEGT. With 3 bases removed from V and 6 bases from J, the gap between germline ends came to 15 bases. The CDR3 is made up of 15 amino acids.

The chain carries TRBV28 and TRBJ1-2, with a tentative D call TRBD1 (5 bases). Between the trimmed V and J ends, which lost 5 bases and 4 bases, there was a span of 8 bases. The CDR3 runs 12 residues. Looked up from germline, CDR1 is MDHEN and CDR2 is SYDVKM. CDR3 residues: CASSMTVYGYTF. CDR3 nucleotides: TGTGCCAGCAGTATGACAGTCTATGGCTACACCTTC.

The count of this clone is one. V is TRBV9 and J is TRBJ2-4; possibly TRBD2 for D (7 bases). The germline V and J ends were trimmed by 4 bases and 1 base, with 18 bases remaining between them. Germline CDR1 and CDR2: SGDLS and YYNGEE. The CDR3 is made up of 17 amino acids. In DNA form, the CDR3 reads TGTGCCAGCAGCCCTAGGGGGGGAGGGATGGCCAAAAACATTCAGTACTTC. Its protein product is CASSPRGGGMAKNIQYF.

The V call is TRBV4-2, the J call TRBJ1-1; D unresolved. The CDR3 sequence is 14 residues long. Trimming pared 3 bases from V and 3 bases from J, leaving 11 bases between. From germline, CDR1 is LGHNA and CDR2 YNFKEQ. CDR3 in amino acids: CASSHRRGDTEAFF. DNA of the CDR3: TGTGCCAGCAGCCACAGGCGGGGTGACACTGAAGCTTTCTTT.

The chain joins TRBV19 to TRBJ1-1; D is undetermined. This CDR3 region has 12 residues. Germline CDR1 reads LNHDA; CDR2 reads SQIVND (reference sequence). V lost 2 bases, J lost 1 base, and 2 bases lay in between. The CDR3 DNA reads as TGTGCCAGTAGTATACAGAACACTGAAGCTTTCTTT. As protein: CASSIQNTEAFF.

The chain has TRBV9 and TRBJ2-2; 11 positions match TRBD2. The germline V gene has CDR1 SGDLS and CDR2 YYNGEE. With V trimmed by 3 bases and J by 1 base, 2 bases remained unmatched. CDR3 length equals 16 residues. Here the CDR3 DNA reads TGTGCCAGCAGCGCGGGGACTAGCGGGAACACCGGGGAGCTGTTTTTT. Amino acid sequence: CASSAGTSGNTGELFF.

The V call is TRBV3-1 (or the pseudogene TRBV3-2), the J call TRBJ2-5; 9 nucleotides align to TRBD2. J lost 2 bases, V lost 4 bases, and 5 bases had no gene match. The length of the CDR3 is 15 residues. Per germline, CDR1 LGHDT and CDR2 YNNKEL (reference sequence). CDR3 bases: TGTGCCAGCAGCCTCCGCGGGGGGGTACAAGAGACCCAGTACTTC. Translation: CASSLRGGVQETQYF.

The chain carries TRBV7-3 and TRBJ2-3; TRBD2 matches 8 bases. The CDR3 contains 14 residues. The trim removed 7 bases at V and 6 bases at J, leaving 9 bases unmatched. Germline loops: CDR1 SGHTA, CDR2 FQGTGA. The chain's CDR3 is CASNPSGPGDTQYF. The CDR3 DNA follows: TGTGCCAGCAACCCTAGCGGGCCGGGGGATACGCAGTATTTT.

This clone appeared a few times. The V gene is TRBV13, the J gene TRBJ2-3; D uncertain. Looked up from germline, CDR1 is PRHDT and CDR2 is FYEKMQ (reference sequence). V shed 4 bases and J shed 1 base, with 6 bases lying between them. The CDR3 is made up of 13 amino acids. The CDR3, as DNA: TGTGCCAGCAGCTCCGGAGGCACAGATACGCAGTATTTT. Translation gives CASSSGGTDTQYF.

The chain carries TRBV11-2 and TRBJ2-7; D call uncertain. The ends were cut back, 5 bases at V and 13 bases at J, with 15 bases in the middle. This CDR3 spans 11 amino acids. Per the germline V gene, CDR1 is SGHAT and CDR2 is FQNNGV. CDR3 region: CASSTTALDYF. The CDR3 DNA reads TGTGCCAGCAGCACGACTGCGCTTGATTACTTC.

The chain couples TRBV10-3 to TRBJ1-6, with D perhaps TRBD1 (5 bases). CDR1 ENHRY and CDR2 SYGVKD come from the germline V gene. This CDR3 spans 14 amino acids. V was pared by 2 bases and J by 7 bases, with 9 bases between. The CDR3 spells CAISEGATNSPLHF. In DNA form, the CDR3 reads TGTGCCATCAGTGAGGGGGCTACGAATTCACCCCTCCACTTT.

This rearrangement joins TRBV4-2 to TRBJ1-2; TRBD1 matches at 12 bases. CDR3 length: 15 amino acids. From germline, CDR1 is LGHNA and CDR2 YNFKEQ. V lost 0 bases to trimming and J lost 9 bases; unmatched junction nucleotides: 5. Here the CDR3 reads CASSQDRDRGPRYTF. The CDR3 bases are TGTGCCAGCAGCCAAGATCGGGACAGGGGGCCTCGCTACACCTTC.

The chain recombines TRBV6-6 with TRBJ2-1, with TRBD1 matching over 8 bases. V lost 6 bases and J lost 7; bases outside the gene matches: 8. The CDR3 loop spans 14 amino acids. CDR1 is MNHNY, CDR2 SVGAGI, per germline (reference sequence). This chain's CDR3 is CASSGQGRPNEQFF. The CDR3, as DNA: TGTGCCAGCAGCGGACAGGGTAGGCCTAATGAGCAGTTCTTC.

J is TRBJ1-4 and V is TRBV5-4; unclear D gene. CDR1 and CDR2 from the germline V gene are SGHNT and YYREEE (reference sequence). CDR3 length: 15 residues. V lost 4 bases, J lost 9 bases, and 19 bases lay in between. The CDR3 bases are TGTGCCAGCAGCATGACTGGGGAGCGCGGGAAAAAACTGTTTTTT. This sequence encodes CASSMTGERGKKLFF.